The text below deals with one TCR beta chain. No antigen is known for it. Deletions cut 6 bases from V and 0 bases from J, with 15 bases between. This CDR3 has 16 amino acids. Germline CDR1 reads ENHRY; CDR2 reads SYGVKD. The sample belongs to a study of T cells in narcolepsy. As for the study in general: Enrolled donors included narcolepsy type 1 or type 2 patients and healthy controls. Study-wide results and caveats: Comparing one patient's CSF and blood CD4+ clonotypes highlighted HCRT- and TRIB2-specific autoreactive clonotypes. Autoreactive clonotypes reportedly recurred in blood of same and different patients, not controls.

TCRdb's copy holds only in-frame clones and misses some; the assay was immunoSEQ multiplex PCR. The table includes 26,000 or so clones, roughly 86% detected once. Material: CD45RA- memory CD4+ T cells from PBMCs. The J gene is TRBJ1-3, the V gene TRBV10-3; D gene uncertain. The clonotype was recovered from a human donor with narcolepsy. CDR3 amino acids: CAIRDTKIDSGNTIYF. DNA for the CDR3: TGTGCCATCAGGGATACGAAAATCGACTCTGGAAACACCATATATTTT.